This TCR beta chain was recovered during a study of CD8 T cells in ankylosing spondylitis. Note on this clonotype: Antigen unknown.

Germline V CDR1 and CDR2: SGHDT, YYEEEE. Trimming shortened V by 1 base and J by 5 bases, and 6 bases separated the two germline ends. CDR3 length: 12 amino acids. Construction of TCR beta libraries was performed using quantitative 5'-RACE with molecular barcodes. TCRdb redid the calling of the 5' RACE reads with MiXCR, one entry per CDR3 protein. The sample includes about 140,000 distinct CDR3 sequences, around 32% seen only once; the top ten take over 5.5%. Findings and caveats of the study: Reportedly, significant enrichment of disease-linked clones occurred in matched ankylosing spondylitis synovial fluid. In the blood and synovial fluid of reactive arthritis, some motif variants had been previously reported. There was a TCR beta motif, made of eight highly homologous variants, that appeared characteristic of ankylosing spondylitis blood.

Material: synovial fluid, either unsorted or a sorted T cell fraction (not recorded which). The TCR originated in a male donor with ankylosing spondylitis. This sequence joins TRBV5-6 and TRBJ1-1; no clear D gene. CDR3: CASSLRTTEAFF. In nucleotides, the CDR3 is TGTGCCAGCAGCTTGCGTACGACTGAAGCTTTCTTT. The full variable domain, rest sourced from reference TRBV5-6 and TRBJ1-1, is DAGVTQSPTHLIKTRGQQVTLRCSPKSGHDTVSWYQQALGQGPQFIFQYYEEEERQRGNFPDRFSGHQFPNYSSELNVNALLLGDSALYLCASSLRTTEAFFGQGTRLTVV.